A selection of T cell receptor beta chains follows, all from one sample in a study of patients and donors after allogeneic stem cell transplantation. Each CDR3 protein gets one entry after TCRdb re-called the RT-PCR reads with MiXCR. The sample contains about 200,000 distinct CDR3 sequences, 41% of which appear only once. The source material was blood, either unsorted or a sorted T cell fraction (not recorded which). These TCRs come from a human donor who was either an allogeneic HSCT recipient or a stem cell or donor lymphocyte infusion donor (not recorded which). It is not recorded whose cells these are; they may come from a transplant donor. CDR3s include the opening cysteine and the closing phenylalanine or tryptophan. The D gene is left open where the match is weak. Rows may omit the clone size; those that give it use once, few, many or a size class.

TRBJ1-1,15,NA,TRBV5-1,NA,TGCGCCAGCAGCTTGAGGACATCCTTGAACACTGAAGCTTTCTTT,CASSLRTSLNTEAFF
TRBJ2-3,12,NA,TRBV20-1,NA,TGCAGTGCTAGAGATCGGAGGGATACGCAGTATTTT,CSARDRRDTQYF
TRBJ2-2,15,TRBD1,TRBV5-1,NA,TGCGCCAGCAGCTTGGGTACAGGGGACACCGGGGAGCTGTTTTTT,CASSLGTGDTGELFF
TRBJ2-2,15,NA,TRBV5-1,few,TGCGCCAGCAGCTTTGAGGACAGAGACACCGGGGAGCTGTTTTTT,CASSFEDRDTGELFF
TRBJ1-2,13,NA,TRBV13,few,TGTGCCAGCAGCTTAGGGGATCTAGAGGGCTACACCTTC,CASSLGDLEGYTF
TRBJ2-3,15,TRBD1,TRBV6-5,once,TGTGCCAGCAGTTCATCCGGGACAGGGAAAGATACGCAGTATTTT,CASSSSGTGKDTQYF
TRBJ2-2,16,TRBD2,TRBV12-3/TRBV12-4,few,TGTGCCAGCAGCCAAGGACTAGCGAGGGACACCGGGGAGCTGTTTTTT,CASSQGLARDTGELFF
TRBJ2-1,15,NA,TRBV7-3,NA,TGTGCCAGCAGCTTAGTGGGGGGCTCCTACAATGAGCAGTTCTTC,CASSLVGGSYNEQFF
TRBJ2-7,17,TRBD2,TRBV12-3/TRBV12-4,NA,TGTGCCAGCAGTCTGGGACTAGCGGGAGAAACTTTCTACGAGCAGTACTTC,CASSLGLAGETFYEQYF
TRBJ2-7,16,NA,TRBV5-1,NA,TGCGCCAGCAGCTTGTTAGGGGGGGCCGTCTCCTACGAGCAGTACTTC,CASSLLGGAVSYEQYF
TRBJ1-6,14,NA,TRBV20-1,NA,TGCAGTGCTAGAGGACAGCTGATTAATTCACCCCTCCACTTT,CSARGQLINSPLHF
TRBJ2-7,15,NA,TRBV4-2,NA,TGTGCCAGCAGCCAAGATACCCCCTTTCACTACGAGCAGTACTTC,CASSQDTPFHYEQYF
TRBJ1-1,15,NA,TRBV3-1,few,TGTGCCAGCAGACCTTTTTCTAGGGACGGCTCTGAAGCTTTCTTT,CASRPFSRDGSEAFF
TRBJ1-6,14,NA,TRBV5-1,NA,TGCGCCAGCAACTTCGGGTACTCAAATTCACCCCTCCACTTT,CASNFGYSNSPLHF
TRBJ1-2,13,NA,TRBV29-1,NA,TGCAGCGATTCTGGGACGGGCGAATATGGCTACACCTTC,CSDSGTGEYGYTF
TRBJ2-1,14,TRBD2,TRBV27,few,TGTGCCAGCAGTTTACAGAGCGGGAGGGATGAGCAGTTCTTC,CASSLQSGRDEQFF
TRBJ1-2,15,TRBD1,TRBV11-2,NA,TGTGCCAGCAGCCGTACCCTGGACAGGGTATATGGCTACACCTTC,CASSRTLDRVYGYTF
TRBJ2-5,15,NA,TRBV10-3,NA,TGTGCCATCAGGTCGGACTCCAAGTACCAAGAGACCCAGTACTTC,CAIRSDSKYQETQYF
TRBJ1-2,12,TRBD1,TRBV5-1,NA,TGCGCCAGTTCAGGACAGGGTTTGGACTACACCTTC,CASSGQGLDYTF
TRBJ1-2,13,TRBD1,TRBV13,NA,TGTGCCAGCAGCCGGGACAGACACTATGGCTACACCTTC,CASSRDRHYGYTF
TRBJ2-3,18,TRBD2,TRBV13,NA,TGTGCCAGCAGCTCCGGACTAGCGGAAACTTCTAGCACAGATACGCAGTATTTT,CASSSGLAETSSTDTQYF
TRBJ2-1,13,NA,TRBV15,NA,TGTGCCACCAGCAGAGAATTTTCGGATGAGCAGTTCTTC,CATSREFSDEQFF
TRBJ2-3,16,TRBD2,TRBV12-3/TRBV12-4,NA,TGTGCCAGCAGTTTATATTCTAGCGGGAGTCTAGATACGCAGTATTTT,CASSLYSSGSLDTQYF
TRBJ2-2,20,TRBD2,TRBV20-1,NA,TGCAGTGCTAGAGATGTCCGGGTTAGGACTAGCGGGAGAGTCACCGGGGAGCTGTTTTTT,CSARDVRVRTSGRVTGELFF
TRBJ2-7,15,TRBD1,TRBV11-1,few,TGTGCCAGCAGCTTATTTGGGACAGGGCCTTACGAGCAGTACTTC,CASSLFGTGPYEQYF
TRBJ2-5,14,TRBD2,TRBV12-3/TRBV12-4,NA,TGTGCCAGCAGTCCAGAGGGACTAGTCGAGACCCAGTACTTC,CASSPEGLVETQYF
TRBJ1-1,13,NA,TRBV28,NA,TGTGCCAGCGGTTTCTCACTAAACACTGAAGCTTTCTTT,CASGFSLNTEAFF
TRBJ2-5,14,NA,TRBV12-3/TRBV12-4,few,TGTGCCAGCAGCCCTCCGTCTAGACAAGAGACCCAGTACTTC,CASSPPSRQETQYF
TRBJ2-3,14,TRBD2,TRBV7-3,few,TGTGCCAGCAGTGCCGTGGGGGGGACAGATACGCAGTATTTT,CASSAVGGTDTQYF
TRBJ2-2,18,TRBD2,TRBV7-2,once,TGTGCCAGCAGCTTCGTCCTAGCGGGAGCAAAGGGCACCGGGGAGCTGTTTTTT,CASSFVLAGAKGTGELFF